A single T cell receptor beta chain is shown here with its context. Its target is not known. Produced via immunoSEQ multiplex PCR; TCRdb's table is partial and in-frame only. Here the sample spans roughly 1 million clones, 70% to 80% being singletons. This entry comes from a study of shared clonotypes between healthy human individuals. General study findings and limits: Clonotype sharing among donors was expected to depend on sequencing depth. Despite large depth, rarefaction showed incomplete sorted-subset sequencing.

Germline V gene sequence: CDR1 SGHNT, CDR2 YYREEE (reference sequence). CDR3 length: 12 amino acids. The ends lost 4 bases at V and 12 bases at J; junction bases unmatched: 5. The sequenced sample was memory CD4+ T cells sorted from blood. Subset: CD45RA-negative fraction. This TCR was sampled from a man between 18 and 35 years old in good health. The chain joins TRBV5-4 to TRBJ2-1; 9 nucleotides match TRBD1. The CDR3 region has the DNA TGTGCCAGCAGCGTCGGACAGGGGCCGCAGTTCTTC. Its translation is CASSVGQGPQFF.